Only a few counts were recorded for the clone carrying this TCR beta chain. The entry originates in a study of response to subunit inactivated influenza vaccine. MiXCR was run by TCRdb on the RT-PCR reads, yielding one entry per CDR3 protein. The sample holds about 170,000 distinct CDR3 sequences; less than 15% are singletons and the top ten take approximately 32%. The CDR3 consists of 15 residues. The ends were cut back, 5 bases at V and 3 bases at J, with 14 bases in the middle. The data also belong to a second study, concerning T cells expressing NK-cell markers. This second report adds: TCR beta cDNA was made by 5'RACE template switching with UMIs. Clarity on HCMV specificity was lacking for the expanded NKG2C+ T cell clones.

This chain links TRBV12-3 or TRBV12-4 with TRBJ1-3; possible D gene TRBD1, 5 bases. The material was CD8+ T cells sorted from PBMCs, obtained about 12 days after vaccination. This sequence originates from a man aged 50 or older who received an inactivated influenza vaccine. In nucleotides, the CDR3 is TGTGCCAGCAGTCCCACCGGGACTAGTGGAAACACCATATATTTT. This translates into CASSPTGTSGNTIYF.